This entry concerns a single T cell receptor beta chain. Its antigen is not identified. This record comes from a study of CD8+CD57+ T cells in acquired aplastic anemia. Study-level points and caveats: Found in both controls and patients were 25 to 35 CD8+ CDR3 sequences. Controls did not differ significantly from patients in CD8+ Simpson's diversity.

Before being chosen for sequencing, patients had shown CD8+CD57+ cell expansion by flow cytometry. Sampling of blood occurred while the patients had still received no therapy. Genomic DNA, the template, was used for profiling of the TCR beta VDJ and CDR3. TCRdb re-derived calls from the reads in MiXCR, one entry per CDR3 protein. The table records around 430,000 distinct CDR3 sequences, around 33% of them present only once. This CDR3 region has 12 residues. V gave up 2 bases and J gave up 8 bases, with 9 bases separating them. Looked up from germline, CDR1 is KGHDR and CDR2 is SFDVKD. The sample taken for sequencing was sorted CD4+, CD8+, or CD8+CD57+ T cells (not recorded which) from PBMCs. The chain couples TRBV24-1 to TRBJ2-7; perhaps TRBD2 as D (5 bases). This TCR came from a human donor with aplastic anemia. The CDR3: CATSDSERKQYF. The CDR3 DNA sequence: TGTGCCACCAGTGATTCAGAGCGGAAGCAGTACTTC.